This T cell receptor (beta chain) was recorded in a study of T cells expressing NK-cell markers. Study as a whole: Seven of the eight sequenced donors were classified as HCMV-seropositive, and one was classified as seronegative. The study, taken as a whole, reports: Dominance of the CD3+CD56-NKG2C+ fraction by these clonotypes also held in a handful of donors.

Note on this clonotype: Its specificity is unknown.

Germline CDR1 and CDR2: KGHDR and SFDVKD. CDR3 length: 14 amino acids. 5'RACE template switching with UMIs generated TCR beta cDNA. No DNA is given; TCRdb re-called the 5' RACE reads and lists each CDR3 protein once. Recorded for this sample: about 400,000 distinct CDR3 sequences. Specimen: blood T cells: a sorted CD56 or NKG2C T cell subset, CD4+ or CD8+ T cells, or bulk PBMC T cells (not recorded which). The rearrangement links TRBV24-1 to TRBJ2-1; the D call from TCRdb, TRBD1, cannot be confirmed without DNA. The source is a woman between 50 and 59 years old in good health. CDR3 loop: CATSETGTTNEQFF.